These T cell receptor beta chains were read from a single sample in a study of blood T cells in healthy people across ages. TCRdb fed the 5' RACE reads into MiXCR, producing one record per CDR3 protein. The repertoire includes approximately 1.5 million distinct CDR3 sequences, around 40% of them detected once, and roughly 3.7% sits in the top ten. The specimen sequenced was blood. All receptors come from a young woman in good health. CDR3s include the opening cysteine and the closing phenylalanine or tryptophan. A D gene is named only where the DNA matches it firmly. The listing skips clone size in some rows; elsewhere it reads once, few, many or a size class.

TRBJ2-1,NA,TRBV7-2,15,TRBD1,CASSLDIYQGAEQFF,TGTGCCAGCAGCTTAGATATTTACCAGGGGGCTGAGCAGTTCTTC
TRBJ2-1,few,TRBV6-2/TRBV6-3,14,TRBD1,CASSYRTGLHEQFF,TGTGCCAGCAGTTACAGGACAGGGCTCCATGAGCAGTTCTTC
TRBJ2-5,NA,TRBV10-3,17,TRBD2,CAISESQQLAGENEQYF,TGTGCCATCAGTGAGTCGCAGCAACTAGCGGGAGAAAATGAGCAGTACTTC
TRBJ2-7,NA,TRBV7-9,14,NA,CASSLDSGLHEQYF,TGTGCCAGCAGCTTAGATTCGGGTCTCCACGAGCAGTACTTC
TRBJ2-3,NA,TRBV7-8,16,NA,CASSLWDAASTDTQYF,TGTGCCAGCAGCTTATGGGACGCCGCTAGCACAGATACGCAGTATTTT
TRBJ2-5,few,TRBV20-1,14,TRBD2,CSATETSGQETQYF,TGCAGTGCGACGGAGACTAGCGGTCAAGAGACCCAGTACTTC
TRBJ1-1,few,TRBV29-1,12,NA,CSVSTFYTEAFF,TGCAGCGTTTCGACATTCTACACTGAAGCTTTCTTT
TRBJ2-1,NA,TRBV24-1,13,NA,CATSADGYNEQFF,TGTGCCACCAGCGCTGACGGTTACAATGAGCAGTTCTTC
TRBJ1-1,NA,TRBV20-1,13,NA,CSARDPVTTEAFF,TGCAGTGCTAGAGATCCCGTGACGACGGAAGCTTTCTTT
TRBJ2-3,few,TRBV29-1,12,NA,CSVSPSTDTQYF,TGCAGCGTTTCCCCTAGCACAGATACGCAGTATTTT
TRBJ2-7,many,TRBV4-2,14,NA,CASSSDTLSYEQYF,TGTGCCAGCAGCTCCGACACGCTATCCTACGAGCAGTACTTC
TRBJ2-5,NA,TRBV5-5,15,TRBD2,CASSSTSGGIYKQYF,TGTGCCAGCAGCTCAACTAGCGGGGGTATCTACAAGCAGTACTTC
TRBJ1-5,NA,TRBV7-2,14,NA,CASSLGVNNQPQHF,TGTGCCAGCAGCTTAGGGGTTAACAATCAGCCCCAGCATTTT
TRBJ1-1,NA,TRBV3-1,14,NA,CASSHGVVNTEAFF,TGTGCCAGCAGCCACGGGGTGGTGAACACTGAAGCTTTCTTT
TRBJ1-6,NA,TRBV23-1,15,NA,CASSLCTPLNSPLHF,TGCGCCAGCAGTCTCTGTACGCCCCTGAATTCACCCCTCCACTTT
TRBJ2-3,NA,TRBV6-2/TRBV6-3,14,NA,CASSYSDPSDTQYF,TGTGCCAGCAGTTACTCGGACCCGTCAGATACGCAGTATTTT